What follows describes a single T cell receptor (beta chain). Its matching antigen is unknown. This entry is derived from a study of monozygotic twins with cystic fibrosis. The study, taken as a whole, reports: J usage was most co-twin-similar in 8 of 16 pairs, V in 13.

The data were produced by immunoSEQ multiplex PCR, yet TCRdb's version contains in-frame clones alone and is incomplete. The top ten hold roughly 0.41% of the sample, which has about 14,000 clones, roughly 98% seen once. The CDR3 consists of 15 residues. Germline CDR1 and CDR2: KGHSH and LQKENI. V shed 3 bases and J shed 2 bases, with 13 bases lying between them. This chain links TRBV18 with TRBJ1-2; D not resolved. The sequencing sample was made of blood. The source of this sequence is a girl between 2 and 10 years old with cystic fibrosis. CDR3 DNA sequence: TGTGCCAGCTCACCGCCTCGGGTACACAACTATGGCTACACCTTC. Residues: CASSPPRVHNYGYTF.